This TCR beta chain comes out of a study of blood T cell repertoires in COVID-19. Profiled with immunoSEQ multiplex PCR; TCRdb holds only in-frame clones, not every one. Of roughly 410,000 clones in the sample, about 90% were seen once. V was trimmed by 2 bases and J by 6 bases, leaving 8 bases between them. From germline, CDR1 is SGHRS and CDR2 YFSETQ. The CDR3 loop spans 12 amino acids. Seattle enrolled patients during active infection and tracked them longitudinally. The chain links TRBV5-1 to TRBJ1-2, with D perhaps TRBD1 (6 bases). Sequenced input: peripheral blood. The sequence was collected from a woman aged 55-70 years with COVID-19, enrolled during active disease. DNA for the CDR3: TGCGCCAGCAGCTTACAGGGACATGGCTACACCTTC. Its protein product is CASSLQGHGYTF. Together with reference TRBV5-1 and TRBJ1-2, the CDR3 gives the full variable domain: KAGVTQTPRYLIKTRGQQVTLSCSPISGHRSVSWYQQTPGQGLQFLFEYFSETQRNKGNFPGRFSGRQFSNSRSEMNVSTLELGDSALYLCASSLQGHGYTFGSGTRLTVV.